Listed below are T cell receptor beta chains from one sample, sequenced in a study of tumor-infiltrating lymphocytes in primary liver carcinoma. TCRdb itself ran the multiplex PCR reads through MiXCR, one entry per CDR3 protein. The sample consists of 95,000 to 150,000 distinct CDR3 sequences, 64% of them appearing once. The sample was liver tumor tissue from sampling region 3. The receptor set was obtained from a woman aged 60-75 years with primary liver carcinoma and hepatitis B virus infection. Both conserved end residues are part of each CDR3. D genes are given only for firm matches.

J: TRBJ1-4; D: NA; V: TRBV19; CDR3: CASSIDQRKKLFF
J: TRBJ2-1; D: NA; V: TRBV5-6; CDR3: CASSLAPGWRGNYNEQFF
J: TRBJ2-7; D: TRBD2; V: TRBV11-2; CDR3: CANSLAGQPSYEQCF
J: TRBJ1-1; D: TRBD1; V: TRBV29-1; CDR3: CSGGQEGYQNTEAFF
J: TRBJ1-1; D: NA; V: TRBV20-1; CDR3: CSQGTNTEAFF
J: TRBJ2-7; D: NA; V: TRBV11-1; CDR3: CTSCLRTAIFYEQYF
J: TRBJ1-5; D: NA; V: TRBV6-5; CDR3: CASKWSGDQPQHF
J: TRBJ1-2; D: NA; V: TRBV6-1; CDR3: CASSEEGPGGYTF
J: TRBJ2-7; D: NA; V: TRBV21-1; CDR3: CASSKASPPGQEVYF
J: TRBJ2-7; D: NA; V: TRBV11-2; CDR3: CASSLDPSKRNEQYF
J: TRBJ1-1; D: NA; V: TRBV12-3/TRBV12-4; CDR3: CASIGSLNTEAFF
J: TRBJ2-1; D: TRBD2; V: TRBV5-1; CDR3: CASSLDPSGTYNQQFF
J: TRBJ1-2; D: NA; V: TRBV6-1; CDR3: CASRLQGEVRGYTF
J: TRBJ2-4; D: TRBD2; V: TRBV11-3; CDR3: CASSLTSGTNIQQF
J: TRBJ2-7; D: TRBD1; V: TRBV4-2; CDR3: CASSQDPVGQGGYKQYF
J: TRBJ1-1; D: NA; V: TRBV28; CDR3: CASSFNEQGGAFF
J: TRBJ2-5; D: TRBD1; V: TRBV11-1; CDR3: CASSSPGTDRETQYF
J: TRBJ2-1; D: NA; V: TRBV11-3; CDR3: CASSPRAGASYNEQFF
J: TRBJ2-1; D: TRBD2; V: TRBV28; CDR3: CASSLNRREVRYEQFF
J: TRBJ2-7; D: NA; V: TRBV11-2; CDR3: CASSLQLSPSYEHYF
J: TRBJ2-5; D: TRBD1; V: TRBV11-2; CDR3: CASSLRGQGIQETQYF
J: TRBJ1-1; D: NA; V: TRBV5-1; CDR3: CASRTGSSPEAFF
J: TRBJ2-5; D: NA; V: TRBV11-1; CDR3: CATSLGLDASLGIQYF
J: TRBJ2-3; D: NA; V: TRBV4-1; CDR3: CASSQDKRSTDPRYF
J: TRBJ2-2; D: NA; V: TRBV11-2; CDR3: CASSFWGGEPSF
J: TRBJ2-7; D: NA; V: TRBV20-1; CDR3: CSAITLHSYEQYF
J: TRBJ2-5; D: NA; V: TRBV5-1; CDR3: CASSLTRLQETQYF
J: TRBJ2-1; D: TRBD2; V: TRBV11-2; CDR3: CASSLGPGLAGQFF
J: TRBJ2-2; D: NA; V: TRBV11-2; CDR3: CASSLHPNTGEPFF
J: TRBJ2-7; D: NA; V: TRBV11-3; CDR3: CASRQSYEWYF
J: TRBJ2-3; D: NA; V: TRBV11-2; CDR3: CASSLGIRREGTDAQYF
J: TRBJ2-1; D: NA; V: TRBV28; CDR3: CASRLTPGDEQFF
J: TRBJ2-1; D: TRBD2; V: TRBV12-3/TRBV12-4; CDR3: CASSFGTSGITEYNEQFF
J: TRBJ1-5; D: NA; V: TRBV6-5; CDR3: CARSYAEGDQPQHF
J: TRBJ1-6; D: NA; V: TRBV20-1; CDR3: CSATRDSPLHF
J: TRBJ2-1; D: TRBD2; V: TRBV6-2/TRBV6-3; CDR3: CASSYRLAETRSYNEQFF
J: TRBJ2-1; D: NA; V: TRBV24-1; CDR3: CATSDLTRKEQFF
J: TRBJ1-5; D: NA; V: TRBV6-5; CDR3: CASRPRQGLTNQPQHF
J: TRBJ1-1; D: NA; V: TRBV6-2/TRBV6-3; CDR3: CASSYSPGTGTREAFF
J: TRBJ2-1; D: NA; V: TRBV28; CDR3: CVSSSFRASYNEQFF
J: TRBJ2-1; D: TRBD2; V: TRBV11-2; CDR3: CVSSLGTSCYNEQFF
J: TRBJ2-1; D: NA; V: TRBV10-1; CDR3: CASSEGSGWAGLKFF
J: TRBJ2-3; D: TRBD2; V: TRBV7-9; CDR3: CASSPRGVTDTQYF
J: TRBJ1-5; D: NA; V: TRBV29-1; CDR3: CSVEGGWNQPQHF
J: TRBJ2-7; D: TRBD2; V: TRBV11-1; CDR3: CASSLLGTSGSYEQYF
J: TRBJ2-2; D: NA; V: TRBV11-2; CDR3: CASSLAGGTGELLF
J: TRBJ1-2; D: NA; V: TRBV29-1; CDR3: CSVQSSGGLGYGYTF
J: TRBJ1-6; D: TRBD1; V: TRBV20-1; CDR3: CSARDGGQGLEWYNSPLHF
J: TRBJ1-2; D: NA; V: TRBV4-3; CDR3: CASSQSPGGSCGYTF
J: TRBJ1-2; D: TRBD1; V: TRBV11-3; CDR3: CASSLPTGGVGYAF
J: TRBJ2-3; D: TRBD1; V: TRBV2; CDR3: CASNEQGGTDTQYF
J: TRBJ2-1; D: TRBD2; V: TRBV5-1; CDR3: CASSPGTSGTGEQFF
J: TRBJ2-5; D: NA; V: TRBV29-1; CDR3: CSVVKWESQETQCF
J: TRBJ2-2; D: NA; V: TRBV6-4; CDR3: CGSSARPEPTGELFF
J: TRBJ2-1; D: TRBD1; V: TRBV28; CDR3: CASSYRDRLYNEQFF
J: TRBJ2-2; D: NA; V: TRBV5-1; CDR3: CASSLQIRTFSNTGELLF
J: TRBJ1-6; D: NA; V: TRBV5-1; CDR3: CASRPGMAYNSPPHF